This is a list of T cell receptor beta chains from one sample in a study of CD8+CD57+ T cells in acquired aplastic anemia. A single record per CDR3 protein comes from TCRdb applying MiXCR to the reads. The sample lists 100,000 to 150,000 distinct CDR3 sequences, roughly two fifths occurring once. The sample taken for sequencing was sorted CD4+, CD8+, or CD8+CD57+ T cells (not recorded which) from PBMCs. These receptor sequences come from a human donor in good health, serving as a control. CDR3s include the opening cysteine and the closing phenylalanine or tryptophan.

TRBV24-1,TRBJ2-5,14,CATSGPGRVETQYF
TRBV20-1,TRBJ1-1,14,CSARYATANTEAFF
TRBV20-1,TRBJ2-7,12,CSARDREDEQYF
TRBV12-3/TRBV12-4,TRBJ2-1,13,CASSLGATDEQFF
TRBV13,TRBJ1-2,13,CASSDLENYGYTF
TRBV19,TRBJ1-1,13,CASSQGAGTEAFF
TRBV5-6,TRBJ2-5,15,CASSLNRGQQETQYF
TRBV3-1,TRBJ2-7,15,CASSPLERGSYEQYF
TRBV14,TRBJ2-1,15,CASSQLAGVYNEQFF
TRBV13,TRBJ1-5,14,CASSLSGSNQPQHF
TRBV29-1,TRBJ2-7,15,CSVEMGNRAPYEQYF
TRBV12-3/TRBV12-4,TRBJ1-6,16,CASSLALQGPNSPLHF
TRBV5-1,TRBJ1-6,13,CASRAGLNSPLHF
TRBV2,TRBJ1-2,12,CASRDSYYGYTF
TRBV5-6,TRBJ2-3,15,CASSLYPGNTDTQYF
TRBV11-1,TRBJ2-1,14,CASSLAAGGDEQFF
TRBV29-1,TRBJ2-5,14,CSAIAGVTQETQYF
TRBV9,TRBJ2-3,15,CASSGAGHLTVTQYF
TRBV11-2,TRBJ2-3,16,CASSLVSGTGTDTQYF
TRBV7-9,TRBJ1-1,15,CASSSSLPLGTEAFF
TRBV15,TRBJ2-3,14,CATQGVFQTDTQYF
TRBV19,TRBJ1-2,14,CASSYKRTGGGYTF
TRBV20-1,TRBJ2-5,16,CSAAQVGAGGQETQYF
TRBV7-9,TRBJ2-4,17,CASSPLLGTFAKNIQYF
TRBV7-2,TRBJ2-3,15,CASSPLAGAIDTQYF